This TCR beta chain was retrieved from a study of technical replicates of blood from a few donors. Produced via immunoSEQ multiplex PCR; TCRdb's table is partial and in-frame only. The repertoire holds some 84,000 clones, with roughly 90% as singletons. This CDR3 contains 13 residues. Germline-derived CDR1 and CDR2 are LNHDA and SQIVND (reference sequence). Trimming took 5 bases from V and 8 from J; bases not matched to a gene: 5. This sequence joins TRBV19 and TRBJ2-1; 8 bases line up with TRBD1. The sample consisted of T cells isolated from PBMCs. This receptor was obtained from a human donor in good health. CDR3: CASSLGQGDEQFF. The CDR3 DNA is TGTGCCAGTAGTCTCGGACAGGGCGATGAGCAGTTCTTC.